This T cell receptor (beta chain) comes out of a study of cytomegalovirus exposure and HLA in healthy donors. CDR1 SGHDN and CDR2 FVKESK come from the germline V gene. This CDR3 is 12 amino acids long. V was pared by 3 bases and J by 5 bases, with 7 bases between. Sequencing used immunoSEQ multiplex PCR; TCRdb keeps in-frame clones, though not all of them. The table shows under 300,000 clones, with 80% to 90% occurring only once. The chain employs TRBV14 and TRBJ2-5; possibly TRBD1 for D (5 bases). The sequence was obtained from a woman aged 18-29 years in good health and CMV-seronegative. The sequenced sample was PBMCs. The CDR3 DNA reads TGTGCCAGCAGCCAGGGGCTGGAGACCCAGTACTTC. Translated, it gives CASSQGLETQYF.